This T cell receptor beta chain was found in a study of cytomegalovirus exposure and HLA in healthy donors. Healthy bone marrow donors made up the donors. Germline V lookup: CDR1 ENHRY, CDR2 SYGVKD. The CDR3 has 14 amino acids. This PCR relied on a set of 60 Vbeta primers and 13 Jbeta primers. Sequenced by immunoSEQ multiplex PCR; TCRdb stores in-frame clones only, minus some. The profile covers some 250,000 clones, with over 80% appearing a single time and 4.5% to 6% taken by the ten largest. Study findings and constraints: Rates of TCR association differed by HLA locus in a later analysis, with DRB1 highest and HLA-C lowest.

In the case of this clone: No antigen is known for it.

The sequenced sample consisted of PBMCs. The sequence was collected from a woman aged 40 to 50 in good health and CMV-seropositive. The chain links TRBV10-3 to TRBJ2-1; D perhaps matches TRBD2 (5 bases). Here the CDR3 DNA reads TGTGCTATGTCCACGGGTAGCGAGTGGGGTGAGCAGTTCTTC. This encodes CAMSTGSEWGEQFF.